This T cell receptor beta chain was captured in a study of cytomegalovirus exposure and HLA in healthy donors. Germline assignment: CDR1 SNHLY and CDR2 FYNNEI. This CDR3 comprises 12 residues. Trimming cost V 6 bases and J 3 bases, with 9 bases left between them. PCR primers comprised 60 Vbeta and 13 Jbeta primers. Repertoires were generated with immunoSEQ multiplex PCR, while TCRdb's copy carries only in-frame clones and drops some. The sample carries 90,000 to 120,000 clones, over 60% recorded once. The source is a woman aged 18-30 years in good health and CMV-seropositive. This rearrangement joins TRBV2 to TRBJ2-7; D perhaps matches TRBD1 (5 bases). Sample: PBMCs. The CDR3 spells CASSLQDYEQYV. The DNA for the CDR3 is TGTGCCAGCAGCCTACAGGACTACGAGCAGTACGTC.